The 17 T cell receptor beta chains in this list originate from one sample, sequenced in a study of Ad26.COV2.S vaccination and SARS-CoV-2 variants. Method: immunoSEQ multiplex PCR; TCRdb's copy keeps in-frame clones and lacks some. In the table there are 400,000 to 500,000 clones, over 75% of which are singletons. The treatment is: roughly 20 received Ad26.COV2.S at low or high dose, single or two shots; several received placebo; per-sample allocation not given. After the first vaccine or placebo injection, samples were drawn on day 63. The material sequenced was peripheral blood, taken in a trial of Ad26.COV2.S vaccine versus placebo. Receptors were obtained from a person between 18 and 65 years old who received the Ad26.COV2.S COVID-19 vaccine or a placebo.

The genes are TRBV3-1 (or the pseudogene TRBV3-2) and TRBJ1-3, with TRBD1 as a possible D gene (6 bases). The CDR3 consists of 15 residues. CDR1 LGHDT and CDR2 YNNKEL come from the germline V gene (reference sequence). V was pared by 5 bases and J by 0 bases, with 11 bases between. The CDR3 sequence: CASSSNRDSGNTIYF. CDR3 nucleotides: TGTGCCAGCAGCTCGAACAGGGACTCTGGAAACACCATATATTTT.

The chain recombines TRBV12-3 or TRBV12-4 with TRBJ1-3, with D unresolved. The CDR3 sequence is 13 residues long. Trimming cost V 10 bases and J 3 bases, with 13 bases left between them. This CDR3 reads CATKGLVGNTIYF. CDR3 nucleotides: TGTGCCACCAAAGGGTTGGTTGGAAACACCATATATTTT.

The V call is TRBV2, the J call TRBJ2-7; D remains ambiguous. Germline CDR1 reads SNHLY; CDR2 reads FYNNEI. This CDR3 is 14 amino acids long. V was pared by 6 bases and J by 0 bases, with 12 bases between. DNA for the CDR3: TGTGCCAGCAGCCAAGAGGAGTACTCCTACGAGCAGTACTTC. Translating gives CASSQEEYSYEQYF.

V usage is TRBV5-4 and J usage is TRBJ1-2; 7 nucleotides line up with TRBD1. V was pared by 6 bases and J by 5 bases, with 16 bases of the junction left unmatched. Per the germline V gene, CDR1 is SGHNT and CDR2 is YYREEE (reference sequence). This CDR3 is 16 amino acids long. This CDR3 is CASISQGVRAAYGYTF. CDR3 sequence (DNA): TGTGCCAGCATCAGTCAGGGGGTCCGTGCTGCTTATGGCTACACCTTC.

The chain joins TRBV15 to TRBJ1-6; 7 bases fit TRBD1. The germline V gene encodes CDR1 LNHNV and CDR2 YYDKDF (reference sequence). The J segment lost 3 bases and the V segment lost 0 bases, leaving 5 bases of the junction unmatched. This CDR3 region has 17 residues. For the CDR3, the DNA is TGTGCCACCAGCAGAGATGTCACAGGGGTCTATAATTCACCCCTCCACTTT. This codes for CATSRDVTGVYNSPLHF.

This rearrangement joins TRBV11-2 to TRBJ1-6; D remains ambiguous. V dropped 1 base and J dropped 8 bases, with 3 bases sitting between them. The length of the CDR3 is 12 residues. Germline V gene sequence: CDR1 SGHAT, CDR2 FQNNGV. The CDR3 spells CASSLGDSPLHF. Here the CDR3 DNA reads TGTGCCAGCAGCTTAGGAGATTCACCCCTCCACTTT.

The gene calls are TRBV5-4 and TRBJ2-2, with unresolved D. The germline gives CDR1 SGHNT, CDR2 YYREEE (reference sequence). The length of the CDR3 is 12 residues. Trimming cost V 0 bases and J 7 bases, with 4 bases left between them. The CDR3 coding sequence is TGTGCCAGCAGCTTGGACGGCGGGGAGCTGTTTTTT. Amino acid sequence: CASSLDGGELFF.

The rearrangement links TRBV2 to TRBJ2-7; 13 bases match TRBD2. CDR1 and CDR2 from the germline V gene are SNHLY and FYNNEI. CDR3 length: 18 residues. J was trimmed by 1 base and V by 2 bases; bases with no gene match: 8. CDR3 coding DNA: TGTGCCAGCAGTGAATTTGGGACTAGCGGGGTCCTATCCTACGAGCAGTACTTC. It encodes CASSEFGTSGVLSYEQYF.

CDR3 in amino acids: CASSHKNSDGYTF. CDR3 DNA sequence: TGTGCCAGCAGCCATAAGAATTCTGATGGCTACACCTTC. The chain uses TRBV3-1 (or the pseudogene TRBV3-2) and TRBJ1-2; D uncertain. The CDR3 length is 13 residues. Germline V CDR1 and CDR2: LGHDT, YNNKEL (reference sequence). V lost 3 bases to trimming and J lost 6 bases, with 11 bases between them.

J is TRBJ2-3 and V is TRBV23-1; a possible D gene is TRBD1 (6 bases). TRBV23-1 is assigned to the ORF class and has an uncertain function. The CDR3 has 14 residues. V lost 4 bases and J 5 bases, leaving 13 bases between the germline ends. The CDR3 is CASSPRTVRDTQYF. The CDR3 DNA reads TGCGCCAGCAGTCCACGGACAGTTAGAGATACGCAGTATTTT.

The CDR3: CAWSYGDRGTETQYF. CDR3 nucleotide sequence: TGTGCCTGGAGTTACGGGGACAGGGGGACAGAGACCCAGTACTTC. The chain uses TRBV30 and TRBJ2-5; the match to TRBD1 covers 11 bases. This CDR3 spans 15 amino acids. The V segment lost 2 bases and the J segment 4 bases; nucleotides outside the gene matches: 6. The germline CDR1 and CDR2 sequences are GTSNPN and SVGIG (reference sequence).

V is TRBV12-3 or TRBV12-4 and J is TRBJ1-5, with D possibly being TRBD1 (6 bases). Trimming removed 5 bases from V and 7 bases from J, with 12 bases in between. The CDR3 contains 13 residues. CDR3 amino acids: CASSRTGLQPQHF. In DNA form, the CDR3 reads TGTGCCAGCAGTCGTACAGGGTTACAGCCCCAGCATTTT.

This clone has only one observation. The J gene is TRBJ1-2, the V gene TRBV10-3; 7 nucleotides align to TRBD1. Germline V gene data show CDR1 as ENHRY and CDR2 as SYGVKD. V shed 3 bases, J shed 6 bases, and the junction held 13 bases outside the gene matches. The CDR3 loop spans 16 amino acids. This chain's CDR3 is CAISEQRMSRGNGYTF. In DNA form, the CDR3 reads TGTGCCATCAGTGAACAACGTATGTCCAGGGGGAATGGCTACACCTTC.

The CDR3 reads CASSLIPLNSEGSYEQYF. Written as DNA, the CDR3 is TGTGCCAGCAGCTTAATTCCCTTAAACAGCGAGGGGTCCTACGAGCAGTACTTC. This chain connects TRBV7-6 to TRBJ2-7; D is possibly TRBD1 or TRBD2 (5 bases each). The CDR3 consists of 18 residues. Germline CDR1 reads SGHVS; CDR2 reads FNYEAQ. The germline V and J ends were trimmed by 2 bases and 1 base, with 21 bases remaining between them.

The chain employs TRBV7-9 and TRBJ1-2; 7 nucleotides match TRBD1. Germline-derived CDR1 and CDR2 are SEHNR and FQNEAQ (reference sequence). The CDR3 length is 15 residues. V dropped 5 bases and J dropped 6; count of bases not matched to a gene: 12. This chain's CDR3 is CASSPSSWDRDGYTF. CDR3 bases: TGTGCCAGCAGCCCCTCTTCCTGGGACAGAGATGGCTACACCTTC.

In this sample, this clone turned up once. V and J are TRBV27 and TRBJ1-5; D is possibly TRBD1 (6 bases). Germline CDR1 reads MNHEY; CDR2 reads SMNVEV (reference sequence). V gave up 0 bases and J gave up 3 bases, with 9 bases separating them. This CDR3 spans 15 amino acids. CDR3 sequence reads: CASSLSRDTNQPQHF. The CDR3, as DNA: TGTGCCAGCAGTTTATCCCGGGACACCAATCAGCCCCAGCATTTT.

In DNA form, the CDR3 reads TGCGCCAGCAGCCTCCAGGGTGAGGGCAGCGCAGATACGCAGTATTTT. This encodes CASSLQGEGSADTQYF. The chain is built from TRBV4-3 and TRBJ2-3; D tentatively reads TRBD1 or TRBD2 (5 bases each). Trimming stripped 4 bases from V and 4 bases from J, with 18 bases between. CDR1 and CDR2 from the germline V gene are LGHNA and YSLEER. This CDR3 region has 16 residues.